This T cell receptor beta chain emerged from a study of early T cells in non-severe SARS-CoV-2 infection. Across the study: The chains were unpaired, and the sequenced material was bulk RNA from unsorted whole blood.

Germline-derived CDR1 and CDR2 are SGHAT and FQNNGV. V was clipped by 6 bases and J by 0 bases, with 15 bases between them. There are 16 residues in the CDR3. This clonotype was picked up many times. TCRdb reanalysed the 5' RACE reads using MiXCR and keeps one entry per CDR3 protein. The sample shows 25,000 to 35,000 distinct CDR3 sequences, 6.6% of them seen only once. The clonotype was recovered from an adult who was a healthcare worker with PCR-confirmed SARS-CoV-2 infection or an uninfected control (not recorded which). The chain carries TRBV11-2 and TRBJ1-5; TRBD1 might be the D (5 bases). Specimen: whole blood. The CDR3 loop is CASSPVKGSSNQPQHF. The DNA for the CDR3 is TGTGCCAGCAGTCCAGTTAAGGGGAGTAGCAATCAGCCCCAGCATTTT.